This T cell receptor (beta chain) was profiled in a study of CD8+ T cells in alopecia areata. Study results and limitations: Whereas mice showed it more clearly, TCR sharing across patients was murkier, possibly because of HLA.

Isolated RNA was reverse transcribed into cDNA used as the sequencing template. The table came from immunoSEQ multiplex PCR; TCRdb's copy has only in-frame clones and leaves some out. The sample gives some 160,000 clones, roughly 58% of which show up once; 36% is in the top ten. Remarks on this clone: Its specificity is unknown.

This CDR3 contains 13 residues. Trimming cost V 0 bases and J 5 bases, with 7 bases left between them. In germline, CDR1 is MNHEY, CDR2 SMNVEV (reference sequence). Input material: CD8+ T cells sorted from blood. This sequence was found in a human donor in good health. The rearrangement joins TRBV27 to TRBJ2-5; D not resolved. The chain's CDR3 is CASSLSPTETQYF. DNA of the CDR3: TGTGCCAGCAGTTTATCCCCAACGGAGACCCAGTACTTC.